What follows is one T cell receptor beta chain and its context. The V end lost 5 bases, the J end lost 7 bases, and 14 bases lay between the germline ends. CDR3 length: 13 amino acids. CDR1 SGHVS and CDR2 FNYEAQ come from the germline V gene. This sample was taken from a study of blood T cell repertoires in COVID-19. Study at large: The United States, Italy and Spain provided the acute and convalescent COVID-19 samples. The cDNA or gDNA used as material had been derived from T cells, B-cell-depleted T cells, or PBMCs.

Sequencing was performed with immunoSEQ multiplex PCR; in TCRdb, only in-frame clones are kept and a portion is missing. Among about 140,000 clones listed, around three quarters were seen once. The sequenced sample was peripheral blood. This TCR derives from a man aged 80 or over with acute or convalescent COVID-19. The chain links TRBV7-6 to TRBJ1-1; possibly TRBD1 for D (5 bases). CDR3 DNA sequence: TGTGCCAGCAGCGAGCCGGGGGGGAATGAAGCTTTCTTT. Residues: CASSEPGGNEAFF.